Given below is one T cell receptor (beta chain) in context. Its target is unknown. 60 Vbeta and 13 Jbeta primers were used in PCR. Generated by immunoSEQ multiplex PCR, the TCRdb table keeps only in-frame clones and is missing some. Among some 70,000 clones, around 72% were seen once, and the ten largest hold about 14%. This sample was taken from a study of cytomegalovirus exposure and HLA in healthy donors. Study-wide results and limits: Using the classifier, cytomegalovirus status was reportedly diagnosed with high specificity and sensitivity. Later work found most CMV-associated TCR beta chains apparently HLA-restricted. Certain sequence variants were highly shared and formed a cluster, and this cluster was likely a sequencing artifact.

Germline V gene lookup returns CDR1 LNHDA and CDR2 SQIVND (reference sequence). V gave up 3 bases and J gave up 3 bases; unmatched junction bases: 5. CDR3 length: 17 residues. The clonotype comes from a male donor in good health and CMV-seropositive. Sample: PBMCs. V and J are TRBV19 and TRBJ2-1; TRBD2 aligns across 13 bases. For the CDR3, the DNA is TGTGCCAGTAGTATGACTAGCGGGAGGTATTTCTACAATGAGCAGTTCTTC. Translating gives CASSMTSGRYFYNEQFF.